These 4 T cell receptor beta chains originate from one sample sequenced in a study of blood T cell repertoires in COVID-19. Assay used: immunoSEQ multiplex PCR; TCRdb lists only in-frame clones, some missing. The sample consists of over 90,000 clones, 80% to 90% of them appearing once. The material sequenced was peripheral blood. These receptors were taken from a man in his forties with active or convalescent COVID-19.

The chain links TRBV30 to TRBJ2-3; no clear D gene. The V gene lost 4 bases and the J gene lost 4 bases, with 9 bases spanning the gap. CDR1 is GTSNPN and CDR2 is SVGIG in the germline V gene (reference sequence). CDR3 size: 12 residues. CDR3 residues: CAWTGSSDTQYF. The CDR3 DNA reads TGTGCCTGGACAGGAAGTTCAGATACGCAGTATTTT.

The J gene is TRBJ2-3, the V gene TRBV3-1 (or the pseudogene TRBV3-2); 12 bases map to TRBD2. Germline V gene lookup returns CDR1 LGHDT and CDR2 YNNKEL (reference sequence). There are 16 residues in the CDR3. The V segment lost 3 bases and the J segment 2 bases; nucleotides outside the gene matches: 3. CDR3 DNA: TGTGCCAGCAGCCACGGACTAGCGGGGCCCACAGATACGCAGTATTTT. Translation: CASSHGLAGPTDTQYF.

This rearrangement joins TRBV4-3 to TRBJ1-2; D is possibly TRBD1 (6 bases). Germline V gene lookup returns CDR1 LGHNA and CDR2 YSLEER. Trimming pared 0 bases from V and 12 bases from J, leaving 14 bases between. This CDR3 contains 13 residues. The CDR3 region is CASSQDDYREHTF. The CDR3 DNA follows: TGCGCCAGCAGCCAAGACGACTACAGGGAACACACCTTC.

The chain employs TRBV10-3 and TRBJ1-5; weak D call: TRBD1 (5 bases). Germline CDR1 is ENHRY and CDR2 is SYGVKD. The CDR3 covers 13 residues. The V end lost 6 bases, the J end lost 3 bases, and 9 bases lay between the germline ends. The CDR3 reads CAISDSPNQPQHF. CDR3 nucleotide sequence: TGTGCCATCAGCGACAGTCCCAATCAGCCCCAGCATTTT.